Given below is one T cell receptor (beta chain) in context. This sample is drawn from a study of OX40 agonist ivuxolimab in advanced cancers. Sequencing was performed with immunoSEQ multiplex PCR; in TCRdb, only in-frame clones are kept and a portion is missing. The sample consists of more than 70,000 clones, approximately 85% of them appearing once. The sample here was CD4+ or CD8+ T cells sorted from blood, taken in a trial of the OX40 agonist ivuxolimab. The TCR comes from an adult with an advanced solid tumor such as melanoma, head and neck, liver or kidney cancer.

The CDR3 nucleotides are TGTGCCAGCAGCTTAAGGGGATATAGCAATCAGCCCCAGCATTTT. It encodes CASSLRGYSNQPQHF. This sequence joins TRBV5-5 and TRBJ1-5; D is perhaps TRBD1 (5 bases). V lost 2 bases, J lost 0 bases, and 9 bases lay in between. The CDR3 is 15 residues long. Germline V gives CDR1 SGHKS, CDR2 YYEKEE (reference sequence).